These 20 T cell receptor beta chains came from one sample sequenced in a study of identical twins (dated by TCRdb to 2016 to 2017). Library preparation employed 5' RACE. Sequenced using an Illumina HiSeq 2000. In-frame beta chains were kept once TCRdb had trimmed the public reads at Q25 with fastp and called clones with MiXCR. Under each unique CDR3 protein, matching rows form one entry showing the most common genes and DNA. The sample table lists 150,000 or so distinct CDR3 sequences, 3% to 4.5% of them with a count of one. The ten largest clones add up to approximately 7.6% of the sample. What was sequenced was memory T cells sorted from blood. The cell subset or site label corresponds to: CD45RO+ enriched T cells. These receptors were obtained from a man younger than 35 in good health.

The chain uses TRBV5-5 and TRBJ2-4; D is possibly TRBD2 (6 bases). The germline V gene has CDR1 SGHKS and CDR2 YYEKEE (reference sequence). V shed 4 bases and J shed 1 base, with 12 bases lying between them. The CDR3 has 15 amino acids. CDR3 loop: CASSLDGGAKNIQYF. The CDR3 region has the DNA TGTGCCAGCAGCCTGGACGGGGGTGCCAAAAACATTCAGTACTTC.

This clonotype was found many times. The chain's CDR3 is CASSVVGGDRQPQHF. CDR3 sequence (DNA): TGTGCCAGCAGCGTAGTAGGGGGCGATAGACAGCCCCAGCATTTT. V is TRBV9 and J is TRBJ1-5, with 7 nucleotides matching TRBD1. CDR1 is SGDLS and CDR2 is YYNGEE in the germline V gene. With 0 bases clipped from V and 7 bases from J, the junction kept 7 bases outside the gene matches. The CDR3 covers 15 residues.

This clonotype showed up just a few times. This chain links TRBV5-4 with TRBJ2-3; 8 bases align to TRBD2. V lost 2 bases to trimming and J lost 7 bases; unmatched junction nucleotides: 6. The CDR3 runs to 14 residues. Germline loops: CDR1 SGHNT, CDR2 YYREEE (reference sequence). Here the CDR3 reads CASSFDSGTNTQYF. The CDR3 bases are TGTGCCAGCAGCTTCGATAGCGGGACAAATACGCAGTATTTT.

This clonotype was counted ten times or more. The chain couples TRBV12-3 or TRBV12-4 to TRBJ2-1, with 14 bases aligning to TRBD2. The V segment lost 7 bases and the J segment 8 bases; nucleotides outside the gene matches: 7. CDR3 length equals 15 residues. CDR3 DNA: TGTGCCAGCATGGCACCGGGACTAGCGGGAGATGAGCAGTTCTTC. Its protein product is CASMAPGLAGDEQFF.

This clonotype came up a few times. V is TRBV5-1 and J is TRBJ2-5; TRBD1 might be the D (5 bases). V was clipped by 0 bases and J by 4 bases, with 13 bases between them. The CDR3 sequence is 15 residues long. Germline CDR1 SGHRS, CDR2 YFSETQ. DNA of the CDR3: TGCGCCAGCAGCTTGGTTGGGGCCTCCAGAGAGACCCAGTACTTC. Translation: CASSLVGASRETQYF.

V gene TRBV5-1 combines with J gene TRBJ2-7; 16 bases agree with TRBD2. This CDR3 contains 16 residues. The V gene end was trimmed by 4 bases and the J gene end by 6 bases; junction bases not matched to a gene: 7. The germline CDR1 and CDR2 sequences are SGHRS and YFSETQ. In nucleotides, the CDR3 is TGCGCCAGCAGCCCGGGACTAGCGGGAGGGCCGGGCGAGCAGTACGTC. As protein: CASSPGLAGGPGEQYV.

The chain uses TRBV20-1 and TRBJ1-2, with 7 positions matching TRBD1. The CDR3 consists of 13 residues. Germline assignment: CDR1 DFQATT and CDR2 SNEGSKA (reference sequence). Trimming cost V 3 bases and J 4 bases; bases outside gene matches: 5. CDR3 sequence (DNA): TGCAGTGCTAGCCTCACAGGGGTCTATGGCTACACCTTC. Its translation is CSASLTGVYGYTF.

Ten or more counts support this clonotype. Here the CDR3 DNA reads TGTGCCAGCAGCACCAAGGGGAGCTCCTACAATGAGCAGTTCTTC. Amino acids: CASSTKGSSYNEQFF. The chain has TRBV7-3 and TRBJ2-1; D is perhaps TRBD1 or TRBD2 (5 bases each). The CDR3 covers 15 residues. CDR1 and CDR2 (germline): SGHTA, FQGTGA. Trimming pared 5 bases from V and 0 bases from J, leaving 11 bases between.

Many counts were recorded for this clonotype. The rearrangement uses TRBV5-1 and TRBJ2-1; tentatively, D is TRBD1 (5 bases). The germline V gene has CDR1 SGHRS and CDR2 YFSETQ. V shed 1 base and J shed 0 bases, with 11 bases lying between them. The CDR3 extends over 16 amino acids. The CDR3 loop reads CASSLWGGSSYNEQFF. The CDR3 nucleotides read TGCGCCAGCAGCTTGTGGGGCGGAAGCTCCTACAATGAGCAGTTCTTC. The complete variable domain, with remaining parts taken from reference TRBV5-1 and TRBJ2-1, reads KAGVTQTPRYLIKTRGQQVTLSCSPISGHRSVSWYQQTPGQGLQFLFEYFSETQRNKGNFPGRFSGRQFSNSRSEMNVSTLELGDSALYLCASSLWGGSSYNEQFFGPGTRLTVL.

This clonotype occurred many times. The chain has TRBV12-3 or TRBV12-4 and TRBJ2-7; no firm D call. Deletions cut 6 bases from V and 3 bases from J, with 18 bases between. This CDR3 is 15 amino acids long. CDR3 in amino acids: CASSPNGRKCYEQYF. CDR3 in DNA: TGTGCCAGCAGCCCGAACGGACGGAAGTGCTACGAGCAGTACTTC.

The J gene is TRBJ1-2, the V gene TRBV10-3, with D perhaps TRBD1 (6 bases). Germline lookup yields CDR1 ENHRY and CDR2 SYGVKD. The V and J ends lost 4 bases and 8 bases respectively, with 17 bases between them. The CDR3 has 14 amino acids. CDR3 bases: TGTGCCATCAGTGTTTCTCAGGGGAATGAAGGCTACACCTTC. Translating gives CAISVSQGNEGYTF.

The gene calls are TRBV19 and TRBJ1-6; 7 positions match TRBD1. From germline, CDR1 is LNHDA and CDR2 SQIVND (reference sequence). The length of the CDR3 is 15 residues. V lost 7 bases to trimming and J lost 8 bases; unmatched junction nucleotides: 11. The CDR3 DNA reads TGTGCCAGTAACCCCAGAGGGGGCATGGATTCACCCCTCCACTTT. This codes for CASNPRGGMDSPLHF.

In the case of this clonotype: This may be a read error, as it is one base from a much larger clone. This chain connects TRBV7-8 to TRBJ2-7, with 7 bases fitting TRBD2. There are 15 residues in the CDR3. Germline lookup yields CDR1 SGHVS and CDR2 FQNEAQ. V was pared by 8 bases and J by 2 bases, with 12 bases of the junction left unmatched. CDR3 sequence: CASGPRAGETYEQYF. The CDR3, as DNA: TGTGCCAGCGGCCCAAGGGCGGGAGAGACCTACGAGCAGTACTTC.

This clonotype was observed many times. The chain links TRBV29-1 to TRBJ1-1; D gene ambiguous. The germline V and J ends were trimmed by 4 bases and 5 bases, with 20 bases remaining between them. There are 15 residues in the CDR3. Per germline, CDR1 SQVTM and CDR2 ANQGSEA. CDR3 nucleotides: TGCAGCGTTGCAGGCCAAACCTTTCGGCGGACTGAAGCTTTCTTT. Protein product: CSVAGQTFRRTEAFF.

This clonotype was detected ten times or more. CDR3 amino acids: CASTLGETGGYEQYF. In DNA, the CDR3 is TGCGCCAGCACCTTAGGGGAGACAGGGGGATACGAGCAGTACTTC. The chain combines TRBV5-1 with TRBJ2-7; 9 nucleotides agree with TRBD1. This CDR3 is built from 15 residues. Germline CDR1 reads SGHRS; CDR2 reads YFSETQ. The trim removed 6 bases at V and 4 bases at J, leaving 11 bases unmatched.

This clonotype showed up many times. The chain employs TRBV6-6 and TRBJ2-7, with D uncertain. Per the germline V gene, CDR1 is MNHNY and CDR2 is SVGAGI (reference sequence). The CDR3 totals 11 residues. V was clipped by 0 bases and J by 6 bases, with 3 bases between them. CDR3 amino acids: CASSYSAEQYF. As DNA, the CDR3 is TGTGCCAGCAGTTACTCCGCCGAGCAGTACTTC.

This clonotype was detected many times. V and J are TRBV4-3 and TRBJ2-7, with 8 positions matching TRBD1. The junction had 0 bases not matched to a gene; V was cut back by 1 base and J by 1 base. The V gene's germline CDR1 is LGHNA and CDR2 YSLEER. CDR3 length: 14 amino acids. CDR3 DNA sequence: TGCGCCAGCAGCCAAGGACAGGGGTCCTACGAGCAGTACTTC. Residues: CASSQGQGSYEQYF.

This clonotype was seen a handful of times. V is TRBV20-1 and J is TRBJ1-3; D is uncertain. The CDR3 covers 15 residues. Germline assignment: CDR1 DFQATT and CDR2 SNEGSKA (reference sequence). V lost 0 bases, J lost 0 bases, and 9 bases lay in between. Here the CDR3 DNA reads TGCAGTGCTAGAGATTTTGCAACCTCTGGAAACACCATATATTTT. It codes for CSARDFATSGNTIYF.

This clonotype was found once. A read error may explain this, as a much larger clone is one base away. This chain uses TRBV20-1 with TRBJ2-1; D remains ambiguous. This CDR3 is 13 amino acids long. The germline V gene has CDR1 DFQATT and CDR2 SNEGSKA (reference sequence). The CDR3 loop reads CSALMGTHHEPFF. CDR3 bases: TGCAGTGCCCTGATGGGCACTCACCATGAGCCGTTCTTC.

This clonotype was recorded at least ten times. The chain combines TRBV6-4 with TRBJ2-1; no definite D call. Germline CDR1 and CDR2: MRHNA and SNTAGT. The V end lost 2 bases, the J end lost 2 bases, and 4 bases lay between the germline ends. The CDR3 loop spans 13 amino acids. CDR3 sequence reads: CASSDKAYNEQFF. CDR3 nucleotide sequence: TGTGCCAGCAGTGACAAGGCCTACAATGAGCAGTTCTTC.